The clone carrying this T cell receptor beta chain was counted only a few times. The data stem from a study of tumor-infiltrating lymphocytes in primary liver carcinoma. The researchers obtained blood RNA from unsorted whole blood and also extracted germline DNA. The authors collected four milliliters of peripheral blood before surgery. The template, roughly 510 ng total RNA, yielded TCR beta cDNA made with a constant-region primer. Investigators got TCR beta libraries out of three nested multiplex PCR rounds, done with slightly modified ARM-PCR. A single record per CDR3 protein comes from TCRdb applying MiXCR to the multiplex PCR reads. The repertoire holds 310,000 or so distinct CDR3 sequences, with roughly three fifths as singletons. This sequence was found in a woman under 40 with primary liver carcinoma and hepatitis B virus infection. The material sequenced was peripheral blood.

CDR3 region: CAIRGTSANTDTQYF. Written as DNA, the CDR3 is TGTGCCATCAGGGGGACTAGCGCGAACACAGATACGCAGTATTTT. V usage is TRBV10-3 and J usage is TRBJ2-3, with TRBD2 matching 10 bases. The CDR3 covers 15 residues. The ends lost 6 bases at V and 2 bases at J; junction bases unmatched: 5. CDR1 ENHRY and CDR2 SYGVKD come from the germline V gene.